The 6 T cell receptor beta chains presented below share a single source sample, sequenced in a study of tumor-infiltrating lymphocytes in oesophageal squamous cell carcinoma. In TCRdb, the PCR reads were re-called with MiXCR into one record per CDR3 protein. The table lists about 16,000 distinct CDR3 sequences, approximately 46% of them singletons, with 23% in the top ten. Material: esophageal tumor tissue. These TCRs come from a male donor with esophageal squamous cell carcinoma.

The chain uses TRBV19 and TRBJ2-3; D is perhaps TRBD1 (5 bases). The DNA end favors TRBJ1-1, so the J call may be wrong. Germline V lookup: CDR1 LNHDA, CDR2 SQIVND (reference sequence). CDR3 length: 15 amino acids. The CDR3 protein is CATTPAGTENTEAFF. The CDR3 DNA reads as TGTGCCACCACACCTGCCGGGACGGAGAACACTGAAGCTTTCTTT.

The gene calls are TRBV7-2 and TRBJ2-6; D gene unclear. The CDR3 runs 17 residues. CDR1 and CDR2 (germline): SGHTA, FQGNSA. Trimming stripped 1 base from V and 0 bases from J, with 10 bases between. The CDR3 DNA is TGTGCCAGCAGCTTAGGGGCTCAAGGCTCTGGGGCCAACGTCCTGACTTTC. Amino acids: CASSLGAQGSGANVLTF.

This clonotype is labeled medium-sized. The rearrangement joins TRBV7-3 to TRBJ1-1; D is perhaps TRBD1 (6 bases). This CDR3 is built from 13 residues. The V and J ends lost 4 bases and 1 base respectively, with 7 bases between them. Germline assignment: CDR1 SGHTA and CDR2 FQGTGA. In DNA form, the CDR3 reads TGTGCCAGCAGCTCGACAGGGAACACTGAAGCTTTCTTT. Translation: CASSSTGNTEAFF.

The genes are TRBV3-1 and TRBJ1-1; D is ambiguous. This CDR3 is built from 11 residues. V shed 5 bases and J shed 9 bases, with 10 bases lying between them. Germline V lookup: CDR1 LGHDT, CDR2 YNNKEL (reference sequence). This CDR3 is CASSSFSQAFF. DNA for the CDR3: TGTGCCAGCAGCTCTTTCTCTCAAGCTTTCTTT.

This chain connects TRBV6-6 to TRBJ2-3, with D possibly TRBD2 on 6 matching bases. Germline CDR1 and CDR2: MNHNY and SVGAGI (reference sequence). The V and J ends lost 7 bases and 2 bases respectively, with 13 bases between them. The CDR3 totals 14 residues. The CDR3 DNA sequence: TGTGCCAGCATCCCTCGGCGGGACACAGATACGCAGTATTTT. Amino acids: CASIPRRDTDTQYF.

The chain employs TRBV7-3 and TRBJ1-1; the D is unclear. Germline CDR1 is SGHTA and CDR2 is FQGTGA. The CDR3 sequence is 14 residues long. Trimming cost V 5 bases and J 0 bases, with 10 bases left between them. The CDR3 region is CASSPEAMNTEAFF. CDR3 bases: TGTGCCAGCAGCCCGGAAGCAATGAACACTGAAGCTTTCTTT. The entire variable domain, with the rest obtained from reference TRBV7-3 and TRBJ1-1, is as follows: GAGVSQTPSNKVTEKGKYVELRCDPISGHTALYWYRQSLGQGPEFLIYFQGTGAADDSGLPNDRFFAVRPEGSVSTLKIQRTERGDSAVYLCASSPEAMNTEAFFGQGTRLTVV.